One T cell receptor beta chain is described in this entry. What it binds is unknown. Other DNA variants within this sample encode the same CDR3. Noted treatment: some 20 received Ad26.COV2.S at low or high dose, single or two shots; about 5 received placebo; per-sample allocation not given. Sampling occurred on day 63 after the first vaccine or placebo injection. These data are taken from a study of Ad26.COV2.S vaccination and SARS-CoV-2 variants. In the study overall: The vaccine Ad26.COV2.S was put into the muscle once, or twice with 56 days between. Study outcomes and limitations: Spike-specific TCR breadth was greater after Ad26.COV2.S than placebo.

Using immunoSEQ multiplex PCR, the repertoire was profiled, and TCRdb retains in-frame clones only, with some absent. The table includes more than 300,000 clones, less than 90% detected once. The source material was peripheral blood, sampled in a trial of Ad26.COV2.S vaccine versus placebo. The origin of this receptor is a person aged 18-60 years who received the Ad26.COV2.S COVID-19 vaccine or a placebo.

CDR3 region: CASSTGTENSPLHF. The CDR3, as DNA: TGTGCCAGTAGTACCGGGACAGAAAATTCACCCCTCCACTTT. V is TRBV19 and J is TRBJ1-6; TRBD1 matches at 7 bases. The junction had 4 bases not matched to a gene; V was cut back by 4 bases and J by 7 bases. This CDR3 region has 14 residues. Per the germline V gene, CDR1 is LNHDA and CDR2 is SQIVND (reference sequence).